The rows below give T cell receptor beta chains drawn from one sample of a study of cytomegalovirus exposure and HLA in healthy donors. Profiling relied on immunoSEQ multiplex PCR, and the TCRdb table lists in-frame clones only, not all of them. The top ten hold under 1.5% of the sample, which has 80,000 to 95,000 clones, about 95% seen once. The sample comprised PBMCs. The source of these receptors is a woman under 30 in good health and CMV-seronegative. The CDR3 runs from the conserved cysteine through the conserved F or W.

v_gene: TRBV21-1
j_gene: TRBJ2-7
CDR3aa: CASSWARQVGRGSYEQYF

v_gene: TRBV10-3
j_gene: TRBJ2-3
CDR3aa: CAISFYGSSSTDTQYF

v_gene: TRBV7-8
j_gene: TRBJ2-1
CDR3aa: CASSLPRMTSGRGSYNEQFF

v_gene: TRBV13
j_gene: TRBJ2-1
CDR3aa: CASSGAPLIYEQFF

v_gene: TRBV5-5
j_gene: TRBJ1-2
CDR3aa: CASSSIGAARGYTF

v_gene: TRBV4-2
j_gene: TRBJ2-1
CDR3aa: CASSQEGPQPYNEQFF

v_gene: TRBV6-5
j_gene: TRBJ2-7
CDR3aa: CASSGVGSSYEQYF

v_gene: TRBV14
j_gene: TRBJ1-3
CDR3aa: CASSHQTGDRFSGNTIYF

v_gene: TRBV6-1
j_gene: TRBJ2-7
CDR3aa: CASTAEVSYEQYF

v_gene: TRBV6-5
j_gene: TRBJ2-3
CDR3aa: CASTYQGADTQYF

v_gene: TRBV27
j_gene: TRBJ1-5
CDR3aa: CASSRRENQPQHF

v_gene: TRBV28
j_gene: TRBJ2-5
CDR3aa: CASTPDRILQETQYF

v_gene: TRBV5-1
j_gene: TRBJ2-1
CDR3aa: CASSLGPSGTVMSSYNEQFF

v_gene: TRBV23-1
j_gene: TRBJ2-1
CDR3aa: CASSSGGRLNEQFF

v_gene: TRBV19
j_gene: TRBJ1-1
CDR3aa: CASSNRAEGKAFF

v_gene: TRBV19
j_gene: TRBJ2-7
CDR3aa: CASSMGARGQGGSYEQYF

v_gene: TRBV28
j_gene: TRBJ2-5
CDR3aa: CASTVDRDGQETQYF

v_gene: TRBV15
j_gene: TRBJ2-1
CDR3aa: CATSRDSWRAFEQFF

v_gene: TRBV5-6
j_gene: TRBJ2-5
CDR3aa: CASSPWYSIQETQYF

v_gene: TRBV9
j_gene: TRBJ2-1
CDR3aa: CASSVDLGTSGSYNEQFF

v_gene: TRBV10-3
j_gene: TRBJ2-6
CDR3aa: CATGWSSGANVLTF

v_gene: TRBV6-1
j_gene: TRBJ2-7
CDR3aa: CASSEVDRAHYEQYF

v_gene: TRBV6-1
j_gene: TRBJ2-2
CDR3aa: CASSPGTANTGELFF

v_gene: TRBV27
j_gene: TRBJ1-2
CDR3aa: CASSFGGGGIYGYTF

v_gene: TRBV10-1
j_gene: TRBJ1-3
CDR3aa: CASSEQTSGNTIYF

v_gene: TRBV19
j_gene: TRBJ2-2
CDR3aa: CASSIWQVEGTGELFF

v_gene: TRBV11-2
j_gene: TRBJ2-7
CDR3aa: CASSLRTSETYEQYF

v_gene: TRBV5-4
j_gene: TRBJ2-1
CDR3aa: CASSLDGAGGNEQFF

v_gene: TRBV5-1
j_gene: TRBJ1-2
CDR3aa: CASSLAGSGYGYTF

v_gene: TRBV19
j_gene: TRBJ2-7
CDR3aa: CASSMRTSGSFYEQYF

v_gene: TRBV28
j_gene: TRBJ2-7
CDR3aa: CASSLGGLAGAVEQYF

v_gene: TRBV2
j_gene: TRBJ1-1
CDR3aa: CASSPQGKAFF

v_gene: TRBV6-5
j_gene: TRBJ2-1
CDR3aa: CASSYSAGGRYNEQFF

v_gene: TRBV19
j_gene: TRBJ1-4
CDR3aa: CASSRPRQGGEKLFF

v_gene: TRBV28
j_gene: TRBJ2-7
CDR3aa: CASRKTGTGNYEQYF

v_gene: TRBV7-9
j_gene: TRBJ2-7
CDR3aa: CASSKGLAGGYEQYF

v_gene: TRBV28
j_gene: TRBJ2-3
CDR3aa: CASSHGSAGGGTDTQYF

v_gene: TRBV4-1
j_gene: TRBJ2-2
CDR3aa: CASSPSGRDTGELFF

v_gene: TRBV7-8
j_gene: TRBJ1-1
CDR3aa: CASSVRDNWGTEAFF

v_gene: TRBV11-3
j_gene: TRBJ2-1
CDR3aa: CASSENSGSSHEQFF

v_gene: TRBV6-5
j_gene: TRBJ2-5
CDR3aa: CASSYGGRVETQYF

v_gene: TRBV13
j_gene: TRBJ2-7
CDR3aa: CASLLRGAYEQYF

v_gene: TRBV28
j_gene: TRBJ2-5
CDR3aa: CASSLFLYLRTSVQETQYF

v_gene: TRBV6-4
j_gene: TRBJ1-1
CDR3aa: CAGGGLGTEAFF

v_gene: TRBV15
j_gene: TRBJ2-3
CDR3aa: CATSREAGGDTQYF

v_gene: TRBV30
j_gene: TRBJ2-4
CDR3aa: CAWSVPSGGGIQYF

v_gene: TRBV9
j_gene: TRBJ2-3
CDR3aa: CASSVLAGIADTQYF

v_gene: TRBV19
j_gene: TRBJ2-6
CDR3aa: CASSAESGSGANVLTF

v_gene: TRBV9
j_gene: TRBJ1-3
CDR3aa: CASSERNRGAGNTIYF

v_gene: TRBV25-1
j_gene: TRBJ2-1
CDR3aa: CATSRQIYNEQFF

v_gene: TRBV4-1
j_gene: TRBJ2-7
CDR3aa: CASSQESLAGEYEQYF

v_gene: TRBV7-9
j_gene: TRBJ2-7
CDR3aa: CASTPVRDWGEQYF

v_gene: TRBV5-4
j_gene: TRBJ2-1
CDR3aa: CASRVLAGYNEQFF

v_gene: TRBV18
j_gene: TRBJ2-6
CDR3aa: CASSPSGTGANVLTF

v_gene: TRBV7-2
j_gene: TRBJ2-1
CDR3aa: CASSPAGPPGFF

v_gene: TRBV9
j_gene: TRBJ1-2
CDR3aa: CASSPGDSYGYTF

v_gene: TRBV6-6
j_gene: TRBJ2-7
CDR3aa: CASTSGYEQYF

v_gene: TRBV10-2
j_gene: TRBJ2-1
CDR3aa: CASSEGEVIYNEQFF